The rows below give T cell receptor beta chains drawn from one sample of a study of cytotoxic CD8 clonotypes in ibrutinib-treated CLL. Clones were sequenced by immunoSEQ multiplex PCR, and TCRdb holds only the in-frame ones, with some missing. The sample shows 200,000 to 250,000 clones, 70% of them seen only once. This sample comprised PBMCs, obtained after 12 months of ibrutinib treatment. The receptors stem from a human donor with chronic lymphocytic leukemia. Both conserved end residues are part of each CDR3. The order of the fields is clone size, D gene, J gene, V gene, CDR3 protein. A D gene is named only where the DNA matches it firmly. Rows give clone size only sometimes, using once, few, many, or a class for an expanded clone.

size: -
D: -
J: TRBJ2-6
V: TRBV29-1
CDR3: CSARRGSGANVLTF

size: few
D: -
J: TRBJ1-2
V: TRBV6-5
CDR3: CASSYSQSYGYTF

size: few
D: -
J: TRBJ1-5
V: TRBV15
CDR3: CATSRVARYSNQPQHF

size: -
D: -
J: TRBJ1-5
V: TRBV10-3
CDR3: CAINRGNSNQPQHF

size: -
D: TRBD2
J: TRBJ2-7
V: TRBV18
CDR3: CASSPGLAGGYEQYF

size: -
D: -
J: TRBJ1-4
V: TRBV7-9
CDR3: CASSLHTTNEKLFF

size: -
D: -
J: TRBJ1-5
V: TRBV5-3
CDR3: CARSRARQTRINQPQHF

size: many
D: TRBD1
J: TRBJ2-2
V: TRBV7-2
CDR3: CASSPGQPSTGELFF

size: -
D: -
J: TRBJ2-1
V: TRBV6-5
CDR3: CASSYFSGNEQFF

size: -
D: TRBD2
J: TRBJ2-3
V: TRBV5-1
CDR3: CASSLEGAGLADTQYF

size: -
D: TRBD1
J: TRBJ1-2
V: TRBV6-5
CDR3: CASSTGQGFNYGYTF

size: -
D: -
J: TRBJ1-2
V: TRBV6-6
CDR3: CASHSGLDYGYTF

size: few
D: -
J: TRBJ2-1
V: TRBV11-2
CDR3: CASSLGLGRKNNEQFF

size: -
D: -
J: TRBJ1-2
V: TRBV6-5
CDR3: CASSLDGALGYTF

size: -
D: TRBD2
J: TRBJ2-7
V: TRBV5-1
CDR3: CASRGGSGYEQYF

size: -
D: -
J: TRBJ1-1
V: TRBV5-4
CDR3: CASSVRVQGTEAFF

size: -
D: -
J: TRBJ1-2
V: TRBV5-6
CDR3: CASSFGAGHYGYTF

size: few
D: -
J: TRBJ2-7
V: TRBV4-2
CDR3: CASSQDLGLRSWF

size: -
D: TRBD1
J: TRBJ2-1
V: TRBV9
CDR3: CASSPGQGSGEQFF

size: -
D: -
J: TRBJ2-2
V: TRBV10-3
CDR3: CAISQDSANTGELFF

size: once
D: -
J: TRBJ1-1
V: TRBV6-5
CDR3: CASTPGIKNTEAFF

size: -
D: TRBD2
J: TRBJ2-3
V: TRBV19
CDR3: CASQTGTSLFTDTQYF

size: -
D: -
J: TRBJ2-5
V: TRBV19
CDR3: CASSPRDGPLGETQYF

size: -
D: TRBD1
J: TRBJ1-2
V: TRBV30
CDR3: CAWSVTRQGRYGYTF

size: once
D: TRBD1
J: TRBJ2-7
V: TRBV19
CDR3: CASSIQGAYEQYF

size: medium-sized
D: -
J: TRBJ1-2
V: TRBV6-6
CDR3: CASTPRGVTNYGYTF

size: -
D: TRBD2
J: TRBJ2-3
V: TRBV5-1
CDR3: CASSLGTSGTDTQYF

size: once
D: TRBD1
J: TRBJ1-1
V: TRBV29-1
CDR3: CSVKPGQGANTEAFF

size: -
D: -
J: TRBJ1-1
V: TRBV18
CDR3: CASSPIGTNKGSTEAFF

size: -
D: -
J: TRBJ1-1
V: TRBV7-3
CDR3: CASSPPLRVPEAFF

size: -
D: -
J: TRBJ1-5
V: TRBV5-1
CDR3: CASSLERIDQPQHF

size: -
D: -
J: TRBJ2-4
V: TRBV30
CDR3: CAWSGGVAKNIQYF

size: -
D: TRBD2
J: TRBJ2-2
V: TRBV30
CDR3: CAWSVRLAGPTGELFF

size: -
D: TRBD1
J: TRBJ1-4
V: TRBV10-1
CDR3: CASSESTRGTNEKLFF

size: -
D: -
J: TRBJ2-7
V: TRBV19
CDR3: CASKQAGGQNSYEQYF

size: -
D: -
J: TRBJ1-1
V: TRBV28
CDR3: CASTRDGRNTEAFF

size: -
D: -
J: TRBJ2-1
V: TRBV4-2
CDR3: CASSQVGSSYNEQFF

size: -
D: -
J: TRBJ1-3
V: TRBV5-6
CDR3: CASSQTTEGTIYF

size: -
D: -
J: TRBJ2-7
V: TRBV30
CDR3: CAWRPLDRDLSYEQYF

size: -
D: -
J: TRBJ2-5
V: TRBV29-1
CDR3: CSTYGTGSETQYF

size: -
D: -
J: TRBJ1-5
V: TRBV29-1
CDR3: CSVLDGNNQPQHF